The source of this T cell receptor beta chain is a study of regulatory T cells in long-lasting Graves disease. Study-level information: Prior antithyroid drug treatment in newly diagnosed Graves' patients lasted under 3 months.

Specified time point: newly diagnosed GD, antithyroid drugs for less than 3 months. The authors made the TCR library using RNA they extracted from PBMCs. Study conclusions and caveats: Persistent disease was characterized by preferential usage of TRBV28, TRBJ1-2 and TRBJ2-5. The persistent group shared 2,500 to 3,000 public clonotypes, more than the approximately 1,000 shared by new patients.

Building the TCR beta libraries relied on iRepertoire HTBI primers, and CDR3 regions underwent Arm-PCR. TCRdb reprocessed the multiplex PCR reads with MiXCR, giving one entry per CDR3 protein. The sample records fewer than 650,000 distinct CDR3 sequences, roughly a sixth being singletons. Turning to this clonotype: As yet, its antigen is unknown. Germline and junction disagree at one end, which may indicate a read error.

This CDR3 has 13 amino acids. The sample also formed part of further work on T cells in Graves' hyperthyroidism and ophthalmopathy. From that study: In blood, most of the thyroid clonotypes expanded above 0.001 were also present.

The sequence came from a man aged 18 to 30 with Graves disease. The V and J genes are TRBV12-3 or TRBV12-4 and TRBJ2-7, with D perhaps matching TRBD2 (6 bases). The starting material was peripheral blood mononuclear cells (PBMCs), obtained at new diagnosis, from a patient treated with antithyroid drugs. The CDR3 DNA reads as TGTGCCAGCAGTTTTACCCGGGAGTACGAGCGGTACTTC. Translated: CASSFTREYERYF.